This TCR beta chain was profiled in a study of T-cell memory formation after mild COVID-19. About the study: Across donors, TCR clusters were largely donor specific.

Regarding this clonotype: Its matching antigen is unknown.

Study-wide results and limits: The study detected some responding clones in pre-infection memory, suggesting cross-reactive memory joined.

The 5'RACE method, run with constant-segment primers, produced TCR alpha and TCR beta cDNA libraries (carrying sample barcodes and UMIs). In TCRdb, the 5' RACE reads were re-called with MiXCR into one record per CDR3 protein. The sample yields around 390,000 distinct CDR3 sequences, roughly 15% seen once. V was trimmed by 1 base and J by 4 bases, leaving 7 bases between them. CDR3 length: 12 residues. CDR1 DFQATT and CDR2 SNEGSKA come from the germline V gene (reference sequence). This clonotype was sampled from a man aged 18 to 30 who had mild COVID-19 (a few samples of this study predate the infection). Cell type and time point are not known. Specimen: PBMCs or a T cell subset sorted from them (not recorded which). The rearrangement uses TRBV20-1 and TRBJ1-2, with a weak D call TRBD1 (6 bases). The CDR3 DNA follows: TGCAGTGCTAGAGCGGACAGCTATGGCTACACCTTC. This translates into CSARADSYGYTF.